These 21 T cell receptor beta chains originate from one sample sequenced in a study of molecular identifiers for immune sequencing clone quantification. From the PCR reads, TCRdb called clonotypes with MiXCR, one entry per CDR3 protein. The sample holds more than 550,000 distinct CDR3 sequences, about 25% seen once. Sequencing was performed on naive CD8+ T cells from blood, with Jurkat cell RNA spiked in. As for subset: FACS-sorted CD8+CD4-CCR7+CD45RA+ naive T cells. The receptors here all came from a human donor in good health. Some libraries in this study had Jurkat cell RNA spiked in.

Concerning this clonotype itself: This may be a read error, as it is one base from a much larger clone. The chain carries TRBV2 and TRBJ2-3; 8 nucleotides match TRBD2. Germline CDR1 SNHLY, CDR2 FYNNEI. The CDR3 contains 16 residues. The CDR3 reads CASTRSREAVTATQYF. CDR3 in DNA: TGTGCCAGCACCCGATCGCGGGAGGCCGTCACAGCTACGCAGTATTTT.

The rearrangement links TRBV7-6 to TRBJ2-1, with a tentative D call TRBD2 (5 bases). The germline V gene encodes CDR1 SGHVS and CDR2 FNYEAQ. This CDR3 is built from 18 residues. V lost 2 bases, J lost 0 bases, and 17 bases lay in between. CDR3 loop: CASSLSPSGAFSYNEQFF. DNA of the CDR3: TGTGCCAGCAGCTTATCCCCCAGCGGCGCCTTCTCCTACAATGAGCAGTTCTTC.

This chain joins TRBV19 and TRBJ2-7; D not resolved. V lost 4 bases to trimming and J lost 7 bases, with 17 bases between them. Germline CDR1 and CDR2: LNHDA and SQIVND (reference sequence). CDR3 length equals 14 residues. The CDR3 sequence: CASSTRTDLWEQYF. The CDR3 coding sequence is TGTGCCAGTAGTACCAGGACGGATCTTTGGGAGCAGTACTTC.

This clonotype was detected ten times or more. As DNA, the CDR3 is TGTGCCAGCAGTCTCATCGGTAGCAATCAGCCCCAGCATTTT. Translated: CASSLIGSNQPQHF. This rearrangement joins TRBV7-9 to TRBJ1-5; D not resolved. Trimming took 6 bases from V and 0 from J, leaving 9 bases between them. This CDR3 contains 14 residues. In germline, CDR1 is SEHNR, CDR2 FQNEAQ (reference sequence).

This clonotype has a handful of counts. This sequence joins TRBV7-7 and TRBJ2-2, with D perhaps matching TRBD1 or TRBD2 (6 bases each). CDR3 length: 18 residues. CDR1 SSHAT and CDR2 FNYEAQ come from the germline V gene (reference sequence). V shed 5 bases and J shed 6 bases, with 25 bases lying between them. This chain's CDR3 is CASSQLAGGAGIAGELFF. The CDR3 DNA reads TGTGCCAGCAGCCAACTTGCCGGGGGCGCGGGAATCGCCGGGGAGCTGTTTTTT.

The chain combines TRBV7-9 with TRBJ2-2; 8 bases line up with TRBD2. This CDR3 region has 18 residues. With 4 bases clipped from V and 4 bases from J, the junction kept 14 bases outside the gene matches. Germline V CDR1 and CDR2: SEHNR, FQNEAQ (reference sequence). The CDR3 reads CASSSQRPSGRPTGELFF. Here the CDR3 DNA reads TGTGCCAGCAGCTCACAAAGGCCCAGCGGGAGACCCACCGGGGAGCTGTTTTTT.

The chain couples TRBV12-5 to TRBJ2-2; 7 bases are shared with TRBD2. Germline lookup yields CDR1 LGHNT and CDR2 FRNRAP. The CDR3 sequence is 17 residues long. With 9 bases clipped from V and 7 bases from J, the junction kept 20 bases outside the gene matches. In DNA form, the CDR3 reads TGTGCTAGCCGACTGGGTATCGGGACTACCTTGGGCGGGGAGCTGTTTTTT. Its protein product is CASRLGIGTTLGGELFF.

This clonotype occurred a few times. The rearrangement joins TRBV20-1 to TRBJ2-1; 9 bases align to TRBD1. The CDR3 is made up of 15 amino acids. Germline-derived CDR1 and CDR2 are DFQATT and SNEGSKA (reference sequence). Trimming cost V 6 bases and J 2 bases; bases outside gene matches: 8. CDR3 sequence (DNA): TGCAGTGCAAAGGACACAGGGGGCCCCTACAATGAGCAGTTCTTC. This encodes CSAKDTGGPYNEQFF.

This chain connects TRBV6-2 or TRBV6-3 to TRBJ2-2; tentatively, D is TRBD1 (6 bases). Germline CDR1 is MNHEY and CDR2 is SVGEGT. The CDR3 is 14 residues long. The germline V and J ends were trimmed by 4 bases and 6 bases, with 12 bases remaining between them. CDR3 in DNA: TGTGCCAGCAGTTCAGGGGTGATCGCCGGGGAGCTGTTTTTT. The encoded protein is CASSSGVIAGELFF.

This chain joins TRBV29-1 and TRBJ2-1; 8 nucleotides align to TRBD2. CDR1 and CDR2 from the germline V gene are SQVTM and ANQGSEA. J was trimmed by 2 bases and V by 0 bases; bases with no gene match: 6. The CDR3 extends over 16 amino acids. The CDR3 is CSVEDKAGDPYNEQFF. The CDR3 DNA follows: TGCAGCGTTGAAGATAAAGCGGGAGACCCCTACAATGAGCAGTTCTTC.

The CDR3 is CASLANNFMNTEAFF. DNA of the CDR3: TGTGCCAGTTTGGCCAATAACTTCATGAACACTGAAGCTTTCTTT. V and J are TRBV19 and TRBJ1-1; the D is unclear. V gave up 8 bases and J gave up 0 bases, with 16 bases separating them. CDR1 is LNHDA and CDR2 is SQIVND in the germline V gene (reference sequence). The CDR3 has 15 amino acids. Full variable domain (rest looked up from reference TRBV19 and TRBJ1-1): DGGITQSPKYLFRKEGQNVTLSCEQNLNHDAMYWYRQDPGQGLRLIYYSQIVNDFQKGDIAEGYSVSREKKESFPLTVTSAQKNPTAFYLCASLANNFMNTEAFFGQGTRLTVV.

This clonotype was detected ten times or more. This chain uses TRBV7-6 with TRBJ2-3; TRBD2 aligns across 8 bases. Germline V lookup: CDR1 SGHVS, CDR2 FNYEAQ. This CDR3 is built from 14 residues. Trimming removed 5 bases from V and 8 bases from J; junction bases left unmatched: 9. This CDR3 is CASSPRGGGGTQYF. DNA of the CDR3: TGTGCCAGCAGCCCCCGGGGGGGGGGTGGTACGCAGTATTTT. The full variable domain, completed using reference TRBV7-6 and TRBJ2-3, is GAGVSQSPRYKVTKRGQDVALRCDPISGHVSLYWYRQALGQGPEFLTYFNYEAQQDKSGLPNDRFSAERPEGSISTLTIQRTEQRDSAMYRCASSPRGGGGTQYFGPGTRLTVL.

Comment on this clonotype: This may be a read error, as it is one base from a much larger clone. No conserved phenylalanine or tryptophan ends this CDR3, so it is likely a read error. The chain uses TRBV20-1 and TRBJ2-1; D unclear. Germline V lookup: CDR1 DFQATT, CDR2 SNEGSKA (reference sequence). The CDR3 runs to 13 residues. The ends were cut back, 3 bases at V and 3 bases at J, with 9 bases in the middle. The CDR3 DNA reads as TGCAGTGCTAGTATGCAGAGCTACAATGAGCAGTTCCTC. Amino acids: CSASMQSYNEQFL.

To note about this clonotype: A read error is possible here, since a much larger clone lies one base away. The chain has TRBV7-6 and TRBJ2-3, with D hard to call. CDR3 length: 14 residues. CDR1 and CDR2 from the germline V gene are SGHVS and FNYEAQ. CDR3 protein: CASSLEDGTATQYF. The DNA of the CDR3 is TGTGCCAGCAGCTTAGAGGATGGCACAGCTACGCAGTATTTT.

The table lists this clonotype with many counts. The chain links TRBV6-1 to TRBJ2-3; D unresolved. The CDR3 is 11 residues long. Germline V gene sequence: CDR1 MNHNS, CDR2 SASEGT. V lost 3 bases and J lost 6, with 4 bases in between. CDR3 DNA sequence: TGTGCCAGCAGTGATTTCGATACGCAGTATTTT. As protein: CASSDFDTQYF.

This clonotype was detected ten times or more. The chain couples TRBV10-3 to TRBJ2-7; tentatively, D is TRBD1 (6 bases). This CDR3 comprises 13 residues. V was cut by 8 bases and J by 4 bases, with 15 bases left in between. CDR1 and CDR2 (germline): ENHRY, SYGVKD. The CDR3 bases are TGTGCCATCCTTTACGAACAGGGTTACGAGCAGTACTTC. This translates into CAILYEQGYEQYF.

Many counts were recorded for this clonotype. The J gene is TRBJ2-6, the V gene TRBV5-6; D unclear. This CDR3 is 16 amino acids long. V was pared by 4 bases and J by 0 bases, with 11 bases between. Germline CDR1 is SGHDT and CDR2 is YYEEEE. Here the CDR3 reads CASSPAGASGANVLTF. In DNA form, the CDR3 reads TGTGCCAGCAGCCCGGCCGGAGCCTCTGGGGCCAACGTCCTGACTTTC.

The chain has TRBV5-5 and TRBJ2-7; maybe TRBD1 (6 bases). The V end was cut by 1 base, the J end by 5 bases, with 16 bases between. The CDR3 has 15 amino acids. Per the germline V gene, CDR1 is SGHKS and CDR2 is YYEKEE (reference sequence). CDR3 in amino acids: CASSLWMGANDEQYF. The CDR3, as DNA: TGTGCCAGCAGCTTGTGGATGGGGGCGAACGACGAGCAGTACTTC.

This clonotype was observed a few times. The genes are TRBV14 and TRBJ2-1; the D is unclear. The CDR3 extends over 13 amino acids. Between the trimmed V and J ends, which lost 0 bases and 9 bases, there was a span of 9 bases. From germline, CDR1 is SGHDN and CDR2 FVKESK. This CDR3 is CASSQDRVFEQFF. For the CDR3, the DNA is TGTGCCAGCAGCCAAGATCGGGTATTTGAGCAGTTCTTC.

Only a few counts were recorded for this clonotype. The chain combines TRBV6-2 or TRBV6-3 with TRBJ2-7; 10 nucleotides match TRBD2. The CDR3 has 13 residues. V gave up 6 bases and J gave up 6 bases; unmatched junction bases: 5. CDR1 and CDR2 (germline): MNHEY, SVGEGT. This CDR3 reads CASRKGLASEQYF. The CDR3 DNA reads as TGTGCCAGCAGAAAGGGACTAGCGTCCGAGCAGTACTTC.

This clonotype was recorded at least ten times. The chain combines TRBV6-5 with TRBJ1-5; D is unresolved. CDR3 length: 13 amino acids. Trimming pared 2 bases from V and 4 bases from J, leaving 6 bases between. Germline CDR1 and CDR2: MNHEY and SVGAGI. CDR3 in amino acids: CASSYPGNQPQHF. CDR3 coding DNA: TGTGCCAGCAGTTACCCGGGAAATCAGCCCCAGCATTTT.